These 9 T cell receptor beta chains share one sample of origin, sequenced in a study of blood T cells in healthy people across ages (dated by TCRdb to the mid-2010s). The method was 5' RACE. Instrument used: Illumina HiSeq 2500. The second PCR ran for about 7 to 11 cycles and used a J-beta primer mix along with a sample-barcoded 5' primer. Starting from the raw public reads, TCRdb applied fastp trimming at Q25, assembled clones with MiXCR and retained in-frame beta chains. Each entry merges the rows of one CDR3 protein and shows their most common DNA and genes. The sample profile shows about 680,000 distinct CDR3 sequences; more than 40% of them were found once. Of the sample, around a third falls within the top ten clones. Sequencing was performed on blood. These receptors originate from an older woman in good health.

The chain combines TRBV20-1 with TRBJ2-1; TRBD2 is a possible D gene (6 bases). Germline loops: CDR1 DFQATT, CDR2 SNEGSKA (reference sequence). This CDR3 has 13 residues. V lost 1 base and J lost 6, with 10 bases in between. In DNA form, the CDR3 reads TGCAGTGCTAGAGGGCGGGGATCCAATGAGCAGTTCTTC. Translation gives CSARGRGSNEQFF.

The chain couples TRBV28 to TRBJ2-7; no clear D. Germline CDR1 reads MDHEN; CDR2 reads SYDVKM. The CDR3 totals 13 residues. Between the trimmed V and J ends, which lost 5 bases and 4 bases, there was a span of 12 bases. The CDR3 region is CASSPPARYEQYF. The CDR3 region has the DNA TGTGCCAGCAGTCCCCCGGCTAGGTACGAGCAGTACTTC.

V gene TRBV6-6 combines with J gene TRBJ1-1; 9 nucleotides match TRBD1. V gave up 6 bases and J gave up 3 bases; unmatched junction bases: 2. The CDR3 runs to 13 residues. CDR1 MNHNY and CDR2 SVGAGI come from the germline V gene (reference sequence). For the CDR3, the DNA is TGTGCCAGCAGAAGGGACAGGGACACTGAAGCTTTCTTT. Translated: CASRRDRDTEAFF.

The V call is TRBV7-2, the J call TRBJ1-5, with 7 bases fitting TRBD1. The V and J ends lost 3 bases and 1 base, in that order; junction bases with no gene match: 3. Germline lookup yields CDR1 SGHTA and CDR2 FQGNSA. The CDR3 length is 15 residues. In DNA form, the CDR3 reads TGTGCCAGCAGCTTGCAGGGGGTGAGCAATCAGCCCCAGCATTTT. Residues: CASSLQGVSNQPQHF.

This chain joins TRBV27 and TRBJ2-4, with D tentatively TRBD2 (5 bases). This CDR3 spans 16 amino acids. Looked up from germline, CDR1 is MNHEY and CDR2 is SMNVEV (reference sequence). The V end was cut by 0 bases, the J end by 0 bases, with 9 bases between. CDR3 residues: CASSLSLEGAKNIQYF. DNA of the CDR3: TGTGCCAGCAGTTTATCACTAGAGGGAGCCAAAAACATTCAGTACTTC.

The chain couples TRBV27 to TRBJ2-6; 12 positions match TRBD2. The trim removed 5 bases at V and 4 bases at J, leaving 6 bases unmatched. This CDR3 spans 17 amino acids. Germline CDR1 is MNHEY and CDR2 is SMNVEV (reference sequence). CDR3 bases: TGTGCCAGCAGTCTTCTAGCGGGAGGGTCAGGGGCCAACGTCCTGACTTTC. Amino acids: CASSLLAGGSGANVLTF.

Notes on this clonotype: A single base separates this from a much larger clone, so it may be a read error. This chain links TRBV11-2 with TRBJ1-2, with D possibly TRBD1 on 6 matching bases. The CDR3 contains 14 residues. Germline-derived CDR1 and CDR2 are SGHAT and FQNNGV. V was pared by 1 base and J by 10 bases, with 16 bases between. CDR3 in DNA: TGTGCCAGCAGCTTAGTGCAGACAGGTCCTACCTACACCTTC. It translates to CASSLVQTGPTYTF. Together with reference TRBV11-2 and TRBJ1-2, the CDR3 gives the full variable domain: EAGVAQSPRYKIIEKRQSVAFWCNPISGHATLYWYQQILGQGPKLLIQFQNNGVVDDSQLPKDRFSAERLKGVDSTLKIQPAKLEDSAVYLCASSLVQTGPTYTFGSGTRLTVV.

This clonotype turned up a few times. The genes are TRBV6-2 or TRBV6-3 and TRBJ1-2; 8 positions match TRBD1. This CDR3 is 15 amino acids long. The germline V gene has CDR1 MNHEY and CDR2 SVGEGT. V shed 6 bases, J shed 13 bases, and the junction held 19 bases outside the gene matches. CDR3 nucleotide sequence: TGTGCCAGCAGCATAGACCTAAATCCGGACAGGGAGGCCACCTTC. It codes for CASSIDLNPDREATF.

The chain's CDR3 is CSAQGERGGYTDTQYF. The CDR3 coding sequence is TGCAGTGCTCAAGGGGAGCGGGGAGGATACACAGATACGCAGTATTTT. V is TRBV20-1 and J is TRBJ2-3; 7 bases are a match to TRBD2. Per germline, CDR1 DFQATT and CDR2 SNEGSKA (reference sequence). Trimming cost V 5 bases and J 2 bases; bases outside gene matches: 13. The CDR3 runs to 16 residues.